The 11 T cell receptor beta chains below come from one sample, sequenced in a study of a mutant IDH1 vaccine in newly diagnosed glioma. Time point here: week 5, during vaccination. The study gave 300 ug of mutant IDH1 20-mer peptide per vaccine dose, with topical imiquimod. Their specific antigens are unknown. Only in-frame clones appear in the TCRdb table, and some are missing; sequencing was by immunoSEQ multiplex PCR. This table holds more than 25,000 clones, approximately 90% found once. Specimen: peripheral blood mononuclear cells (PBMCs), collected from a glioma patient whose treatment included an IDH1 peptide vaccine. The receptors were gathered from a woman in her thirties or forties with glioma. Some clones in this sample may be carry-over from other donors' samples.

The chain links TRBV28 to TRBJ1-2, with D hard to call. The CDR3 runs to 13 residues. The germline CDR1 and CDR2 sequences are MDHEN and SYDVKM. The V end was cut by 6 bases, the J end by 5 bases, with 13 bases between. The CDR3 region is CASSPGGQYGYTF. CDR3 in DNA: TGTGCCAGCAGCCCCGGTGGGCAGTATGGCTACACCTTC.

V gene TRBV27 combines with J gene TRBJ2-7; D is ambiguous. This CDR3 comprises 13 residues. Trimming stripped 2 bases from V and 6 bases from J, with 11 bases between. Germline CDR1 is MNHEY and CDR2 is SMNVEV (reference sequence). For the CDR3, the DNA is TGTGCCAGCAGTTTACACAGCACGGGCGAGCAGTACTTC. It yields the protein CASSLHSTGEQYF.

V is TRBV18 and J is TRBJ1-1, with D unclear. CDR1 is KGHSH and CDR2 is LQKENI in the germline V gene. The CDR3 has 14 amino acids. The V end was cut by 2 bases, the J end by 1 base, with 8 bases between. The CDR3 nucleotides are TGTGCCAGCTCACCATTACCCCAGAACACTGAAGCTTTCTTT. Translation gives CASSPLPQNTEAFF.

V is TRBV7-3 and J is TRBJ2-1; 11 nucleotides line up with TRBD1. With 5 bases clipped from V and 10 bases from J, the junction kept 10 bases outside the gene matches. CDR1 is SGHTA, CDR2 FQGTGA, per germline. The CDR3 is made up of 15 amino acids. CDR3 DNA: TGTGCCAGCAGCCTGGACAGGGGGCCGGTGGGGGAGCAGTTCTTC. Encoded protein: CASSLDRGPVGEQFF. Using reference TRBV7-3 and TRBJ2-1 for the parts outside the CDR3, the full variable domain is GAGVSQTPSNKVTEKGKYVELRCDPISGHTALYWYRQSLGQGPEFLIYFQGTGAADDSGLPNDRFFAVRPEGSVSTLKIQRTERGDSAVYLCASSLDRGPVGEQFFGPGTRLTVL.

The chain has TRBV18 and TRBJ2-1; TRBD1 or TRBD2 may be the D gene (6 bases each). The CDR3 is made up of 16 amino acids. V was cut by 8 bases and J by 1 base, with 18 bases left in between. The germline CDR1 and CDR2 sequences are KGHSH and LQKENI. CDR3 sequence: CASDLNGGLSYNEQFF. The CDR3 DNA follows: TGTGCCAGCGATCTAAACGGGGGCCTATCCTACAATGAGCAGTTCTTC.

This clone was seen once. The chain joins TRBV7-2 to TRBJ2-5; D possibly corresponds to TRBD2 (5 bases). The V and J ends lost 1 base and 2 bases respectively, with 11 bases between them. Germline CDR1 SGHTA, CDR2 FQGNSA. CDR3 size: 15 residues. The CDR3 nucleotides are TGTGCCAGCAGCTTAGGGACGGGAATACAAGAGACCCAGTACTTC. The encoded protein is CASSLGTGIQETQYF. Combining the CDR3 with reference TRBV7-2 and TRBJ2-5 gives the whole variable domain GAGVSQSPSNKVTEKGKDVELRCDPISGHTALYWYRQSLGQGLEFLIYFQGNSAPDKSGLPSDRFSAERTGGSVSTLTIQRTQQEDSAVYLCASSLGTGIQETQYFGPGTRLLVL.

J is TRBJ2-5 and V is TRBV6-1, with 7 bases matching TRBD2. From germline, CDR1 is MNHNS and CDR2 SASEGT. Trimming cost V 6 bases and J 5 bases; bases outside gene matches: 9. The CDR3 length is 14 residues. CDR3 bases: TGTGCCAGCAGGCTCCTAGCGGATCCGGAGACCCAGTACTTC. Protein sequence: CASRLLADPETQYF.

The rearrangement uses TRBV4-1 and TRBJ1-2, with 8 bases identical to TRBD1. CDR1 is MGHRA, CDR2 YSYEKL, per germline. V lost 0 bases, J lost 0 bases, and 12 bases stayed unmatched. This CDR3 is built from 19 residues. The CDR3 sequence: CASSQEVPGQGAPNYGYTF. DNA for the CDR3: TGCGCCAGCAGCCAAGAGGTCCCCGGCCAGGGGGCGCCTAACTATGGCTACACCTTC.

CDR3 amino acids: CASSQRGLRGGDTQYF. The CDR3 DNA reads as TGTGCCAGCAGCCAAAGGGGACTACGAGGGGGAGATACGCAGTATTTT. The chain is built from TRBV14 and TRBJ2-3; possibly TRBD2 for D (7 bases). The germline V gene encodes CDR1 SGHDN and CDR2 FVKESK. The V and J ends lost 2 bases and 5 bases respectively, with 17 bases between them. This CDR3 has 16 amino acids.

The chain carries TRBV7-6 and TRBJ2-7; D gene unclear. The CDR3 loop spans 16 amino acids. CDR1 and CDR2 from the germline V gene are SGHVS and FNYEAQ. V gave up 1 base and J gave up 2 bases, with 15 bases separating them. The CDR3 reads CASSLGSVAGAYEQYF. Written as DNA, the CDR3 is TGTGCCAGCAGCTTAGGATCCGTGGCAGGCGCCTACGAGCAGTACTTC.

On this clone itself: Other nucleotide sequences in the sample specify the same CDR3. This chain joins TRBV9 and TRBJ1-3; D is possibly TRBD1 (6 bases). The V end lost 4 bases, the J end lost 0 bases, and 14 bases lay between the germline ends. The germline V gene has CDR1 SGDLS and CDR2 YYNGEE. The CDR3 covers 16 residues. The CDR3 here is CASSPRTVLSGNTIYF. Written as DNA, the CDR3 is TGTGCCAGCAGCCCCCGGACAGTCCTCTCTGGAAACACCATATATTTT. Using reference TRBV9 and TRBJ1-3 for the parts outside the CDR3, the full variable domain is DSGVTQTPKHLITATGQRVTLRCSPRSGDLSVYWYQQSLDQGLQFLIQYYNGEERAKGNILERFSAQQFPDLHSELNLSSLELGDSALYFCASSPRTVLSGNTIYFGEGSWLTVV.